This note documents a single T cell receptor (beta chain) sequence. In germline, CDR1 is SGDLS, CDR2 YYNGEE. V was shortened by 0 bases and J by 7 bases, with 13 bases between the two germline ends. The CDR3 loop spans 14 amino acids. These data are taken from a study of blood T cells in healthy people across ages. Sample-barcoded 5' priming and a J-beta primer mix drove a second PCR of 7 to 11 cycles. MiXCR, applied by TCRdb to the 5' RACE reads, yields one record per CDR3 protein. The data contain roughly 830,000 distinct CDR3 sequences, around 62% of them singletons. The sample comprised blood. The TCR was taken from a man younger than 45 in good health. This sequence joins TRBV9 and TRBJ1-2; D not resolved. The CDR3 DNA is TGTGCCAGCAGCGTAGCTGGGAGGAGCCGTGGCTACACCTTC. Its protein is CASSVAGRSRGYTF. The full variable domain, in which reference TRBV9 and TRBJ1-2 provide the parts outside the CDR3, is DSGVTQTPKHLITATGQRVTLRCSPRSGDLSVYWYQQSLDQGLQFLIQYYNGEERAKGNILERFSAQQFPDLHSELNLSSLELGDSALYFCASSVAGRSRGYTFGSGTRLTVV.